The clone carrying this T cell receptor (beta chain) was found many times. The antigen is not known. A junction end diverges from the germline sequence, so it may reflect a read error. TCRdb itself ran the reads through MiXCR, one entry per CDR3 protein. The sample has approximately 990,000 distinct CDR3 sequences, 31% seen once. This entry is derived from a study of T cell repertoires in cytomegalovirus infection. The CDR3 has 15 residues. Germline CDR1 and CDR2: SSHAT and FNYEAQ (reference sequence). This chain uses TRBV7-7 with TRBJ2-1, with D uncertain. The starting material was cultured CD8+ T cells from PBMCs, obtained from culture after CMV antigen stimulation. The sequence was collected from a human donor in good health (CMV status not recorded). Some clones in this sample may be carry-over from other donors' samples. The CDR3 nucleotides read TGTGCTAGCAGCTTAGACATCAACTCCTACAATGAGCAGTTCTTC. Translated, it gives CASSLDINSYNEQFF.